The following is a T cell receptor (beta chain) sequence with its context. The data derive from a study of blood T cell repertoires in COVID-19. Study summary: Samples came from the United States, Italy and Spain, spanning acute and convalescent COVID-19. PBMCs, B-cell-depleted T cells, or T cells were the source of the cDNA or gDNA that made up the material.

In the study's own analysis: From reference gene primer amplification, estimates of nucleated cell counts were derived. TCRdb's table, derived via immunoSEQ multiplex PCR, lists solely in-frame clones and lacks some. Clone size and V and J calls were adopted from that table, with D and trimming inferred from the DNA. The data hold around 68,000 clones, with roughly 84% observed a single time. The TCR originated in a woman aged 45 to 65 with acute or convalescent COVID-19. Sequencing used peripheral blood.

The chain's CDR3 is CASSRLAGGDEQYF. The CDR3, as DNA: TGCGCCAGCAGCAGACTAGCGGGAGGCGACGAGCAGTACTTC. The J gene is TRBJ2-7, the V gene TRBV5-1; 13 bases agree with TRBD2. Germline V gene sequence: CDR1 SGHRS, CDR2 YFSETQ. J lost 5 bases, V lost 4 bases, and 3 bases had no gene match. The CDR3 consists of 14 residues.